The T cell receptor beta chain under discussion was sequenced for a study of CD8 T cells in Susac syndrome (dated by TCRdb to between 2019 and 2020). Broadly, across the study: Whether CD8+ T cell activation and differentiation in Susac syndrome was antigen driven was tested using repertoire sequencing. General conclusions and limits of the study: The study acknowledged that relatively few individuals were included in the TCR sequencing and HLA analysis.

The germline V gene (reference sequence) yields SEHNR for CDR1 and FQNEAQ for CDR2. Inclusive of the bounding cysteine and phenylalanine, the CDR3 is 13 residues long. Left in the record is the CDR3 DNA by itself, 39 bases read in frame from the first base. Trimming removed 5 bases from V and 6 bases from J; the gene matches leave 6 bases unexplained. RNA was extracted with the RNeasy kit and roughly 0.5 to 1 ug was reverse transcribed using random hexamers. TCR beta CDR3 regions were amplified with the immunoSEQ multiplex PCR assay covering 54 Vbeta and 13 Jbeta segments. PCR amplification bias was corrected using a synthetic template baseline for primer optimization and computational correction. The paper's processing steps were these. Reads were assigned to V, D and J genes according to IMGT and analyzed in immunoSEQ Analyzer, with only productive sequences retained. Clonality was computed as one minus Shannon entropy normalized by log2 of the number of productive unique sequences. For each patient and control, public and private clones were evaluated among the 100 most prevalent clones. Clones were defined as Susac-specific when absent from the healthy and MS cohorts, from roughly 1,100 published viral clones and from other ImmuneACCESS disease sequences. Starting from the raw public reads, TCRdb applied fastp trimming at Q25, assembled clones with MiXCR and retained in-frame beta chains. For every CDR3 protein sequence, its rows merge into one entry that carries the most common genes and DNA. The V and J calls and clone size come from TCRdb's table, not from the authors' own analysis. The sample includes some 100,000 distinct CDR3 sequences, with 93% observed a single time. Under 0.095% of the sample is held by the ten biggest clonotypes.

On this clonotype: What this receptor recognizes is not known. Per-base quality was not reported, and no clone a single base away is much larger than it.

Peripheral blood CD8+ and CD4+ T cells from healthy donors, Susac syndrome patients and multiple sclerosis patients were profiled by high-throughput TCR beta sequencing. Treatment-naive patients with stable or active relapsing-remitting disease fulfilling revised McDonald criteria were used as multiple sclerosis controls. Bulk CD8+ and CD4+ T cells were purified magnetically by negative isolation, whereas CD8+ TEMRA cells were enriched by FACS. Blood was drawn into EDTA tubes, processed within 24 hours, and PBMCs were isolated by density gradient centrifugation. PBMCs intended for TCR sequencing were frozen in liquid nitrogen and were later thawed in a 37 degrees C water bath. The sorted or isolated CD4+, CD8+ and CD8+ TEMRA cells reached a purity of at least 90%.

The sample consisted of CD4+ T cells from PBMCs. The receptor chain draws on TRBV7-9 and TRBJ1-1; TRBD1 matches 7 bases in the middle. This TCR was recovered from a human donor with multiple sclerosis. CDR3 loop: CASSLLGTAEAFF. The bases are TGTGCCAGCAGCCTACTAGGGACAGCTGAAGCTTTCTTT.